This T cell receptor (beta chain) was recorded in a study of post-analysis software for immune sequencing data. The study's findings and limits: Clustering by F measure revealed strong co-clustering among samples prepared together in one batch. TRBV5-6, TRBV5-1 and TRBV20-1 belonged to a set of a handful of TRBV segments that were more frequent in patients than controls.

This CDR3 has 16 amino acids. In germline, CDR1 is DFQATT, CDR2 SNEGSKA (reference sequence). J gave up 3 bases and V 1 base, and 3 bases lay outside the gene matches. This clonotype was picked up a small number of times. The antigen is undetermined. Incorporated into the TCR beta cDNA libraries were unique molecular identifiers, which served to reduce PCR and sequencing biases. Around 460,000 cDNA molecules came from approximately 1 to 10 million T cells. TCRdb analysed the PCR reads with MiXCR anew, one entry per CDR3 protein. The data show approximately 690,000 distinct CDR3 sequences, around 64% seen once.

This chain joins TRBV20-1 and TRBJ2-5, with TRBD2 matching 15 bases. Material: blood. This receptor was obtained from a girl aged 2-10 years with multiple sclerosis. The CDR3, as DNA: TGCAGTGCTAGAGTGGGACTAGCGGGGGGAAAAGAGACCCAGTACTTC. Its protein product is CSARVGLAGGKETQYF.